Following are 2 T cell receptor beta chains from one sample sequenced in a study of CD8 T cells in ankylosing spondylitis. TCRdb reprocessed the 5' RACE reads via MiXCR and lists one record per CDR3 protein. The repertoire includes about 340,000 distinct CDR3 sequences, approximately 14% of them detected once, and around 0.99% sits in the top ten. The sequenced material came from blood, either unsorted or a sorted T cell fraction (not recorded which). The receptors here all came from a male donor with ankylosing spondylitis or in good health (not recorded which).

This chain joins TRBV10-3 and TRBJ1-1, with 8 bases identical to TRBD1. Trimming removed 3 bases from V and 4 bases from J; junction bases left unmatched: 4. Looked up from germline, CDR1 is ENHRY and CDR2 is SYGVKD. CDR3 length: 14 amino acids. The CDR3 DNA reads TGTGCCATCAGTGAAACAGGGGGAGGCACTGAAGCTTTCTTT. Translating it yields CAISETGGGTEAFF.

The chain carries TRBV12-3 or TRBV12-4 and TRBJ2-5, with 12 bases matching TRBD2. The CDR3 contains 16 residues. J was trimmed by 1 base and V by 5 bases; bases with no gene match: 5. CDR3 in amino acids: CASSLGLAGPQETQYF. The CDR3 DNA reads as TGTGCCAGCAGTCTGGGACTAGCGGGCCCCCAAGAGACCCAGTACTTC.